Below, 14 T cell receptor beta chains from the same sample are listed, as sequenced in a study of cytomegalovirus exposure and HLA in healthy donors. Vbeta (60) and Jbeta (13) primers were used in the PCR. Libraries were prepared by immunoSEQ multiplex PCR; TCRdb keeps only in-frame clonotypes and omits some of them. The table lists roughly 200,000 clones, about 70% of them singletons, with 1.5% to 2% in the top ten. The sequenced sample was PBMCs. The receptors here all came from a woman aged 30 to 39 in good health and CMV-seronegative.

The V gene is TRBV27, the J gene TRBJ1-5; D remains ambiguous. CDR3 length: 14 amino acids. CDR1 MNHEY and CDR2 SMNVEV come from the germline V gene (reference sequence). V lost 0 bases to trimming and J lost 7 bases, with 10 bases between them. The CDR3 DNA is TGTGCCAGCAGTTTATCGGGCTCCTTGCAGCCCCAGCATTTT. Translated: CASSLSGSLQPQHF.

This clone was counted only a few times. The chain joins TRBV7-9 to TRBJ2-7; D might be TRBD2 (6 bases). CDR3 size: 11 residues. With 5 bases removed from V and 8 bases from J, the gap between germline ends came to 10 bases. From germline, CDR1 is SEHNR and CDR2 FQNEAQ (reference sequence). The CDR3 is CASSLGGKQYF. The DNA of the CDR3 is TGTGCCAGCAGCCTAGGAGGGAAGCAGTACTTC.

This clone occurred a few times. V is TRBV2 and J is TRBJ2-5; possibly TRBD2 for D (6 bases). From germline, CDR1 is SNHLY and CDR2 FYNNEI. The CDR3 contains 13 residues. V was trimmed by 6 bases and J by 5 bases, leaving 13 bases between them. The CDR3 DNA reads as TGTGCCAGCAGCGGGAGATCCGTCGAGACCCAGTACTTC. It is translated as CASSGRSVETQYF.

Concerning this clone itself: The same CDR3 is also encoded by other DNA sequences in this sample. The CDR3 coding sequence is TGTGCCAGCAGCTTAGGATTACAGGCCAAAAACATTCAGTACTTC. Protein sequence: CASSLGLQAKNIQYF. The rearrangement links TRBV7-2 to TRBJ2-4; no firm D call. V lost 1 base, J lost 1 base, and 8 bases lay in between. The CDR3 consists of 15 residues. The germline gives CDR1 SGHTA, CDR2 FQGNSA. The whole variable domain, filled in from reference TRBV7-2 and TRBJ2-4, reads GAGVSQSPSNKVTEKGKDVELRCDPISGHTALYWYRQSLGQGLEFLIYFQGNSAPDKSGLPSDRFSAERTGGSVSTLTIQRTQQEDSAVYLCASSLGLQAKNIQYFGAGTRLSVL.

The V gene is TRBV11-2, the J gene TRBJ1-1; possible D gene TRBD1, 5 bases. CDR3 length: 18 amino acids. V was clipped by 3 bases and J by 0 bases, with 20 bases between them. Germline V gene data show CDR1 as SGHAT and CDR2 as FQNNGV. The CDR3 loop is CASSFVRAGYEMNTEAFF. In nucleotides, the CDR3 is TGTGCCAGCAGCTTCGTTAGGGCAGGGTATGAGATGAACACTGAAGCTTTCTTT.

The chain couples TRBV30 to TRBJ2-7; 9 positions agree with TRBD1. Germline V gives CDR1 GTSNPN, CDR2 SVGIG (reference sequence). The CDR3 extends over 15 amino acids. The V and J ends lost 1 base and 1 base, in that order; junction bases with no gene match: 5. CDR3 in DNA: TGTGCCTGGAGTGGGGGACAGGGTTCATCCTACGAGCAGTACTTC. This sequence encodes CAWSGGQGSSYEQYF.

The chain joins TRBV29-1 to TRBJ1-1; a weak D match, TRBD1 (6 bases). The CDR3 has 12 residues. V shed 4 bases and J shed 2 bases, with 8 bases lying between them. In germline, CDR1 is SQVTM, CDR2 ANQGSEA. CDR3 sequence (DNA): TGCAGCGTTGCGGGACACAACACTGAAGCTTTCTTT. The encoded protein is CSVAGHNTEAFF.

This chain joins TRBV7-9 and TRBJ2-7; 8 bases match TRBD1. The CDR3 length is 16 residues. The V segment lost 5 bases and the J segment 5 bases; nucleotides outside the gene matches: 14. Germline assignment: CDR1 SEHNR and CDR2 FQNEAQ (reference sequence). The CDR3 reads CASSVDWTGRFDEQYF. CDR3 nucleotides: TGTGCCAGCAGCGTAGACTGGACAGGGAGATTTGACGAGCAGTACTTC.

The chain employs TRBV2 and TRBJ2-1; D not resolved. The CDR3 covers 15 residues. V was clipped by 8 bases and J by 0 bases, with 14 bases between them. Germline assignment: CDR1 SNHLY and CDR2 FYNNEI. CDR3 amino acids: CASSMTDLSYNEQFF. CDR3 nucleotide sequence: TGTGCCAGCTCAATGACTGACCTCTCCTACAATGAGCAGTTCTTC.

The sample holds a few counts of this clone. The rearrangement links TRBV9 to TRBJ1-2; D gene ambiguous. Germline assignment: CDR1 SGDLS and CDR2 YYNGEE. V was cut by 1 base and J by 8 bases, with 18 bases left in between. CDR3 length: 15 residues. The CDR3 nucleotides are TGTGCCAGCAGCGTACATGTGGGAGACCCGGGCGGCTACACCTTC. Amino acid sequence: CASSVHVGDPGGYTF. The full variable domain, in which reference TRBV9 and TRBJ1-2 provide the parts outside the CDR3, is DSGVTQTPKHLITATGQRVTLRCSPRSGDLSVYWYQQSLDQGLQFLIQYYNGEERAKGNILERFSAQQFPDLHSELNLSSLELGDSALYFCASSVHVGDPGGYTFGSGTRLTVV.

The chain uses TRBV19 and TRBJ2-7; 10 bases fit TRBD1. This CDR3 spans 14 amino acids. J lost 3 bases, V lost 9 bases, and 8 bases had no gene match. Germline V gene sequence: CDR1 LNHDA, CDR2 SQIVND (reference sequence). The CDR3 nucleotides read TGTGCCAGCCAAGCGACAGGGGGCATCTACGAGCAGTACTTC. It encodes CASQATGGIYEQYF.

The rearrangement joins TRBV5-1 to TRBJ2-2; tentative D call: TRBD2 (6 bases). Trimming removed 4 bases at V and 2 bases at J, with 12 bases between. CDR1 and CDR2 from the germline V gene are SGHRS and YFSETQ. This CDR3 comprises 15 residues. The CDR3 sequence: CASSVYGGNTGELFF. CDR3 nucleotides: TGCGCCAGCAGCGTTTACGGGGGAAACACCGGGGAGCTGTTTTTT.

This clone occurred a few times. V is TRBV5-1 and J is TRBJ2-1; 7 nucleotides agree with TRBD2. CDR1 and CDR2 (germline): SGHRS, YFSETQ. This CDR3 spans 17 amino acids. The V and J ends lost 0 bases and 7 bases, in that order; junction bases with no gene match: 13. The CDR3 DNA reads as TGCGCCAGCAGCTTGGCCCCCGGGGGGAGGGCTAGGAATGAGCAGTTCTTC. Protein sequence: CASSLAPGGRARNEQFF.

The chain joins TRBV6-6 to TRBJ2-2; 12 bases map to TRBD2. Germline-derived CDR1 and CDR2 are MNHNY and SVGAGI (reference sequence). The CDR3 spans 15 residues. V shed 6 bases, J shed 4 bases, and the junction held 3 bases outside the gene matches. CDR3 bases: TGTGCCAGCAGATCTAGCGGGGGGGTCACCGGGGAGCTGTTTTTT. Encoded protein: CASRSSGGVTGELFF.